This T cell receptor (delta chain) was identified in a study of gamma-delta T cells after stem cell transplantation. J was trimmed by 4 bases and V by 3 bases; bases with no gene match: 21. This CDR3 is built from 19 residues. CDR1 and CDR2 from the germline V gene are GEAIGNYY and EKD. This clone showed up just a few times. A far larger clone is a single base away, which makes a read error likely. Other DNA sequences within the sample encode an identical CDR3. TCRdb re-called clones from the RT-PCR reads via CATT. The sample holds approximately 1,200 delta-chain clones; 2.4% are singletons and the top ten take approximately 32%.

This sequence was found in a human donor. It is not recorded whose cells these are; they may come from a transplant donor. This chain links TRDV2 with TRDJ4; 11 bases match TRDD3. What was sequenced was gamma-delta T cells. The CDR3 region has the DNA TGTGCCTGTGACGAAATCAATCTACTGGGGGATAAAGGTAGACAACCCCTGATCTTT. Translated, it gives CACDEINLLGDKGRQPLIF.